This entry concerns a single TCR beta chain. This sample was taken from a study of blood T cell repertoires in COVID-19. The repertoire was sequenced with immunoSEQ multiplex PCR; TCRdb's copy has only in-frame clones and lacks some. In the table there are 300,000 to 350,000 clones, about 88% of which are singletons. V was clipped by 8 bases and J by 9 bases; unmatched bases: 3. Germline-derived CDR1 and CDR2 are LNHDA and SQIVND (reference sequence). CDR3 length: 13 residues. The chain couples TRBV19 to TRBJ1-6; TRBD1 matches at 11 bases. The source of this sequence is a woman in her 70s with COVID-19, enrolled during active disease. The sequencing sample was made of peripheral blood. The CDR3 nucleotides are TGTGCCAGTGGGGGGACAGGGGGTTCACCCCTCCACTTT. Translation gives CASGGTGGSPLHF.